These 21 T cell receptor beta chains originate from one sample sequenced in a study of T cell responses to AZD1222 COVID-19 vaccine. Sequencing was performed with immunoSEQ multiplex PCR; in TCRdb, only in-frame clones are kept and a portion is missing. Here the sample spans about 140,000 clones, 88% being singletons. The sample here was peripheral blood, taken 28 days after the second AZD1222 dose. All receptors come from an adult who received the AZD1222 COVID-19 vaccine.

The table lists this clone with a count of one. The rearrangement links TRBV27 to TRBJ2-5; D uncertain. The CDR3 has 12 residues. Per the germline V gene, CDR1 is MNHEY and CDR2 is SMNVEV (reference sequence). Trimming shortened V by 8 bases and J by 0 bases, and 7 bases separated the two germline ends. CDR3: CASGRYQETQYF. The CDR3 coding sequence is TGTGCCAGCGGCAGGTACCAAGAGACCCAGTACTTC.

The chain couples TRBV6-4 to TRBJ1-1; 7 bases match TRBD1. With V trimmed by 5 bases and J by 3 bases, 9 bases remained unmatched. Germline lookup yields CDR1 MRHNA and CDR2 SNTAGT. CDR3 length equals 15 residues. The chain's CDR3 is CASSHRDSGDTEAFF. Written as DNA, the CDR3 is TGTGCCAGCAGTCACCGGGACAGTGGGGACACTGAAGCTTTCTTT.

The chain is built from TRBV5-1 and TRBJ2-5; D call uncertain. Trimming left V 7 bases short and J 2 bases short, with 6 bases between. Looked up from germline, CDR1 is SGHRS and CDR2 is YFSETQ. The CDR3 loop spans 11 amino acids. This chain's CDR3 is CASAQQETQYF. The DNA of the CDR3 is TGCGCCAGCGCGCAACAAGAGACCCAGTACTTC. The entire variable domain, with the rest obtained from reference TRBV5-1 and TRBJ2-5, is as follows: KAGVTQTPRYLIKTRGQQVTLSCSPISGHRSVSWYQQTPGQGLQFLFEYFSETQRNKGNFPGRFSGRQFSNSRSEMNVSTLELGDSALYLCASAQQETQYFGPGTRLLVL.

This clone was seen once. The chain recombines TRBV18 with TRBJ1-1; D unresolved. Trimming shortened V by 2 bases and J by 1 base, and 5 bases separated the two germline ends. CDR1 and CDR2 (germline): KGHSH, LQKENI. The CDR3 is made up of 13 amino acids. Here the CDR3 reads CASSPSGNTEAFF. For the CDR3, the DNA is TGTGCCAGCTCACCAAGCGGGAACACTGAAGCTTTCTTT.

V is TRBV5-1 and J is TRBJ2-3, with D possibly matching TRBD1 (6 bases). V lost 4 bases and J 4 bases, leaving 19 bases between the germline ends. This CDR3 contains 16 residues. Looked up from germline, CDR1 is SGHRS and CDR2 is YFSETQ. The chain's CDR3 is CASSLKTGQGADTQYF. In DNA form, the CDR3 reads TGCGCCAGCAGCCTTAAAACAGGGCAGGGAGCAGATACGCAGTATTTT.

This clone was recorded a few times. The CDR3 sequence is CATARTGWEDTQYF. CDR3 DNA: TGTGCCACCGCCCGGACAGGGTGGGAAGATACGCAGTATTTT. The chain recombines TRBV24-1 with TRBJ2-3; 8 nucleotides align to TRBD1. The trim removed 9 bases at V and 5 bases at J, leaving 9 bases unmatched. Germline-derived CDR1 and CDR2 are KGHDR and SFDVKD. This CDR3 spans 14 amino acids.

The CDR3, as DNA: TGTGCCAGCAGTCCCGGGTTGGATACGCAGTATTTT. It specifies CASSPGLDTQYF. The chain is built from TRBV25-1 and TRBJ2-3; D call uncertain. There are 12 residues in the CDR3. Germline CDR1 MGHDK, CDR2 SYGVNS. V was trimmed by 5 bases and J by 6 bases, leaving 9 bases between them.

The chain joins TRBV19 to TRBJ1-3; D might be TRBD1 (5 bases). This CDR3 has 16 amino acids. The V and J ends lost 6 bases and 0 bases respectively, with 15 bases between them. Germline values: CDR1 LNHDA, CDR2 SQIVND (reference sequence). CDR3 sequence: CASRTTREPSGNTIYF. CDR3 nucleotide sequence: TGTGCCAGTAGAACCACCAGGGAGCCCTCTGGAAACACCATATATTTT.

The rearrangement joins TRBV5-6 to TRBJ2-1; D ambiguous. Germline V gives CDR1 SGHDT, CDR2 YYEEEE. CDR3 length: 13 residues. Deletions cut 2 bases from V and 6 bases from J, with 9 bases between. Written as DNA, the CDR3 is TGTGCCAGCAGCTTTGCTGCGTTCAATGAGCAGTTCTTC. Translation gives CASSFAAFNEQFF.

The rearrangement uses TRBV6-5 and TRBJ2-4, with D possibly called TRBD1 or TRBD2 (6 bases each). The V end was cut by 2 bases, the J end by 2 bases, with 13 bases between. The CDR3 is 16 residues long. Germline V gives CDR1 MNHEY, CDR2 SVGAGI. CDR3 protein: CASSYRGAGSKNIQYF. The CDR3 nucleotides are TGTGCCAGCAGTTACAGGGGGGCAGGATCCAAAAACATTCAGTACTTC.

V is TRBV7-3 and J is TRBJ2-3; no clear D gene. Germline CDR1 is SGHTA and CDR2 is FQGTGA. The CDR3 runs to 16 residues. The ends were cut back, 5 bases at V and 0 bases at J, with 15 bases in the middle. The CDR3, as DNA: TGTGCCAGCAGCCACTTAGGAAAAACTAGCACAGATACGCAGTATTTT. Its protein product is CASSHLGKTSTDTQYF.

This chain connects TRBV20-1 to TRBJ1-1; D perhaps matches TRBD1 (5 bases). Germline V gene lookup returns CDR1 DFQATT and CDR2 SNEGSKA (reference sequence). The CDR3 is made up of 11 amino acids. The CDR3 DNA follows: TGCAGGGCGGGGCAGAACACTGAAGCTTTCTTT. Its translation is CRAGQNTEAFF.

This clone was seen once. This sequence joins TRBV5-6 and TRBJ1-4; D may be TRBD1 (5 bases). V dropped 4 bases and J dropped 2 bases, with 12 bases sitting between them. The CDR3 totals 15 residues. CDR1 is SGHDT, CDR2 YYEEEE, per germline. CDR3 nucleotide sequence: TGTGCCAGCAGCACCCTCGAGGGGACTAATGAAAAACTGTTTTTT. Protein sequence: CASSTLEGTNEKLFF.

The CDR3 DNA sequence: TGTGCCAGCAGTTACGGTATCCTGAGGAATCAGCCCCAGCATTTT. It encodes CASSYGILRNQPQHF. The chain has TRBV6-2 or TRBV6-3 and TRBJ1-5, with unresolved D. Germline V gene data show CDR1 as MNHEY and CDR2 as SVGEGT. Trimming shortened V by 2 bases and J by 4 bases, and 12 bases separated the two germline ends. The CDR3 consists of 15 residues.

This clone has more than one count but fewer than ten. The rearrangement links TRBV28 to TRBJ2-1; 9 bases map to TRBD1. CDR3 length: 16 amino acids. Germline CDR1 reads MDHEN; CDR2 reads SYDVKM. V was pared by 5 bases and J by 6 bases, with 11 bases of the junction left unmatched. The CDR3 sequence: CASSTPGTGSGNEQFF. The CDR3 DNA sequence: TGTGCCAGCAGTACCCCCGGGACAGGGTCGGGCAATGAGCAGTTCTTC.

The V and J genes are TRBV28 and TRBJ1-2; D is unclear. The V end lost 4 bases, the J end lost 0 bases, and 24 bases lay between the germline ends. Germline V gene lookup returns CDR1 MDHEN and CDR2 SYDVKM. This CDR3 is 19 amino acids long. CDR3 sequence: CASSSLDPTERGSNYGYTF. CDR3 DNA sequence: TGTGCCAGCAGTTCTCTAGACCCTACAGAGCGCGGATCTAACTATGGCTACACCTTC.

This chain joins TRBV5-1 and TRBJ2-5, with D tentatively TRBD1 (6 bases). The length of the CDR3 is 17 residues. V lost 1 base to trimming and J lost 1 base, with 17 bases between them. Looked up from germline, CDR1 is SGHRS and CDR2 is YFSETQ. CDR3: CASSLQGQGPFQETQYF. CDR3 DNA sequence: TGCGCCAGCAGCTTGCAAGGTCAGGGGCCTTTCCAAGAGACCCAGTACTTC. The full variable domain, completed using reference TRBV5-1 and TRBJ2-5, is KAGVTQTPRYLIKTRGQQVTLSCSPISGHRSVSWYQQTPGQGLQFLFEYFSETQRNKGNFPGRFSGRQFSNSRSEMNVSTLELGDSALYLCASSLQGQGPFQETQYFGPGTRLLVL.

This clone has a single count. The chain is built from TRBV30 and TRBJ2-5; the D gene is possibly TRBD2 (6 bases). The CDR3 is made up of 13 amino acids. Germline V gives CDR1 GTSNPN, CDR2 SVGIG (reference sequence). V gave up 0 bases and J gave up 7 bases, with 12 bases separating them. This chain's CDR3 is CAWSVGGERTQYF. The CDR3 DNA is TGTGCCTGGAGTGTTGGAGGGGAGCGGACCCAGTACTTC.

This clone has a single count. The gene calls are TRBV6-2 or TRBV6-3 and TRBJ1-1; D gene ambiguous. The CDR3 is 14 amino acids. The V end lost 0 bases, the J end lost 7 bases, and 12 bases lay between the germline ends. Germline CDR1 reads MNHEY; CDR2 reads SVGEGT. The CDR3 coding sequence is TGTGCCAGCAGTTACTCTTTAGCCGGGATTGAAGCTTTCTTT. Protein: CASSYSLAGIEAFF.

The gene calls are TRBV6-5 and TRBJ1-6; D ambiguous. This CDR3 is 15 amino acids long. Germline V gene sequence: CDR1 MNHEY, CDR2 SVGAGI. The V end lost 6 bases, the J end lost 7 bases, and 16 bases lay between the germline ends. CDR3 sequence reads: CASRETSFLNSPLHF. Written as DNA, the CDR3 is TGTGCCAGCAGGGAGACAAGTTTCCTAAATTCACCCCTCCACTTT.

This sequence joins TRBV19 and TRBJ2-3, with D maybe TRBD2 (6 bases). Germline CDR1 and CDR2: LNHDA and SQIVND (reference sequence). The CDR3 is 14 amino acids. Trimming left V 7 bases short and J 5 bases short, with 16 bases between. CDR3 sequence reads: CASKGNVGGDTQYF. CDR3 bases: TGTGCCAGTAAGGGGAATGTGGGAGGAGATACGCAGTATTTT.